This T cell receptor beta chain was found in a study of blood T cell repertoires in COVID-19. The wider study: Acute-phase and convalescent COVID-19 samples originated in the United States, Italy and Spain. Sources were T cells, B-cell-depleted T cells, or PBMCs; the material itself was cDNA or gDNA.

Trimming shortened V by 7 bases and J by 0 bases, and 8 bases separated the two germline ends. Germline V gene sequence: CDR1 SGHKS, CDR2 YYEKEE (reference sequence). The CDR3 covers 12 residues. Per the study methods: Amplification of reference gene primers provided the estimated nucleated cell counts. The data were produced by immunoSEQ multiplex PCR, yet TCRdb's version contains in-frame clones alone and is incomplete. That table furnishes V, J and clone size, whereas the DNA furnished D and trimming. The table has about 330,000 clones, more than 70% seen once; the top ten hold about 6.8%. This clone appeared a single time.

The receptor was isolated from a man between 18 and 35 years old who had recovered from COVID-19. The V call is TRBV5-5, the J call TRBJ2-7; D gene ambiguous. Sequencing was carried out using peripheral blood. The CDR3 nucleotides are TGTGCCAGCCTCTCGGGCTCCTACGAGCAGTACTTC. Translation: CASLSGSYEQYF.